This is a list of T cell receptor beta chains from one sample in a study of Ad26.COV2.S vaccination and SARS-CoV-2 variants. Profiling relied on immunoSEQ multiplex PCR, and the TCRdb table lists in-frame clones only, not all of them. The sample includes 87,000 or so clones, roughly 85% of them seen just once. The input for sequencing was peripheral blood, taken after recovery from COVID-19. Receptors originate from a human donor who had recovered from COVID-19. CDR3s include the opening cysteine and the closing phenylalanine or tryptophan. D genes are given only for firm matches. Where a row states a size, it is once, few, many or the class of an expanded clone; other rows omit it.

DNA,CDR3,D,V,J,size
TGTGCCAGCAGCCCAGTAGGCGGGACAGTCGGGGAGACCCAGTACTTC,CASSPVGGTVGETQYF,-,TRBV3-1/TRBV3-2,TRBJ2-5,-
TGTGCCAGCAGCCAAGCCGGGACAGGGGACGATGAAAAACTGTTTTTT,CASSQAGTGDDEKLFF,TRBD1,TRBV3-1/TRBV3-2,TRBJ1-4,-
TGTGCCAGCAGCTTAGAGGGACAGATGAACACTGAAGCTTTCTTT,CASSLEGQMNTEAFF,TRBD1,TRBV7-9,TRBJ1-1,-
TGTGCCAGCAGCGCACACCCCATGGGTACTGACACAGATACGCAGTATTTT,CASSAHPMGTDTDTQYF,-,TRBV9,TRBJ2-3,-
TGTGCCAGCAGCTTACTCCGGAACACTGAAGCTTTCTTT,CASSLLRNTEAFF,-,TRBV7-2,TRBJ1-1,once
TGCGCCAGCAGCCCAACGAGGACTAGCGGGGTCAAGAGGCTTGGGTCCAATGAGCAGTTCTTC,CASSPTRTSGVKRLGSNEQFF,TRBD2,TRBV10-1,TRBJ2-1,-
TGTGCCAGCAGCCCTAGCGGGAGCGCGGATACGCAGTATTTT,CASSPSGSADTQYF,TRBD2,TRBV5-4,TRBJ2-3,-
TGTGCCAGTAAGGTGGTGGAGTTCTTC,CASKVVEFF,-,TRBV19,TRBJ2-1,-
TGCGCCAGCAGTCCCCGGGACAGGGTGGAGACCCAGTACTTC,CASSPRDRVETQYF,TRBD1,TRBV10-2,TRBJ2-5,-
TGTGCCAGCAGCTTAGTAGACGAGCAGTACTTC,CASSLVDEQYF,-,TRBV7-9,TRBJ2-7,-
TGCGCCAGCAGCCGGACAGGGTCGGGCACTGAAGCTTTCTTT,CASSRTGSGTEAFF,TRBD1,TRBV5-1,TRBJ1-1,-
TGTGCCAGCACCGCGACCTCCGGGGCTTACACCTTC,CASTATSGAYTF,-,TRBV28,TRBJ1-2,-
TGCGCCAGCAGCCAGGGGGACAGGATGAACACTGAAGCTTTCTTT,CASSQGDRMNTEAFF,TRBD1,TRBV4-1,TRBJ1-1,-
TGTGCCAGCAGCCCGCCGATCATGGGACTACATACGGGCACAGATACGCAGTATTTT,CASSPPIMGLHTGTDTQYF,TRBD2,TRBV7-9,TRBJ2-3,many
TGCAGCGTTGATCGCGGTTACGAGCAGTACTTC,CSVDRGYEQYF,-,TRBV29-1,TRBJ2-7,-
TGTGCCAGCAGTTACGGGACAACGGCTGGGGCCAACGTCCTGACTTTC,CASSYGTTAGANVLTF,-,TRBV6-2/TRBV6-3,TRBJ2-6,-
TGTGCCAGCAGCTTAGCTTTGTGGGGGGAGCTGTTTTTT,CASSLALWGELFF,-,TRBV7-9,TRBJ2-2,-
TGTGCCAGCAGCTTAGCCGGGACGACTACAATGTATGAGCAGTTCTTC,CASSLAGTTTMYEQFF,-,TRBV7-2,TRBJ2-1,few
TGTGCCAGCAGCCGAACACTAGCGGGAGGCGTAAATGAGCAGTTCTTC,CASSRTLAGGVNEQFF,TRBD2,TRBV7-9,TRBJ2-1,-
TGTGCCAGCAGTTACGAGTATTCCTATGGCTACACCTTC,CASSYEYSYGYTF,-,TRBV6-5,TRBJ1-2,-
TGCAGCGTTCTGGGCGCAGATACGCAGTATTTT,CSVLGADTQYF,-,TRBV29-1,TRBJ2-3,-
TGTGCCAGCAGCCCCGGGACTAGCGGGAGAGTCTACAATGAGCAGTTCTTC,CASSPGTSGRVYNEQFF,TRBD2,TRBV6-9,TRBJ2-1,once
TGTGCCAGTAGTATACAGATGGAGCGATTCTATGGCTACACCTTC,CASSIQMERFYGYTF,-,TRBV19,TRBJ1-2,once
TGTGCCAGCAGTACGACTAGCCACGAGCAGTACTTC,CASSTTSHEQYF,TRBD2,TRBV27,TRBJ2-7,-
TGTGCCAGCAGCCAAGATCTTGGTGGGCTTTCTAATGAAAAACTGTTTTTT,CASSQDLGGLSNEKLFF,-,TRBV4-2,TRBJ1-4,-
TGTGCCAGCACCCCCGGGACAGGCCTCTGGAATGAGCAGTTCTTC,CASTPGTGLWNEQFF,TRBD1,TRBV7-2,TRBJ2-1,-
TGTGCCAGCAGTCCGGGACCGAAGAGCTCCTACAATGAGCAGTTCTTC,CASSPGPKSSYNEQFF,-,TRBV27,TRBJ2-1,-
TGTGCCAGCAGCTTGGTGGGGTCGGGATCACCCCTCCACTTT,CASSLVGSGSPLHF,-,TRBV5-6,TRBJ1-6,-
TGTGCCAGCAGCCAAGATCAAAGACCGTCCTCCTACGAGCAGTACTTC,CASSQDQRPSSYEQYF,-,TRBV3-1/TRBV3-2,TRBJ2-7,-
TGTGCCAGCGCAACTGTCTATGGCTACACCTTC,CASATVYGYTF,-,TRBV28,TRBJ1-2,-
TGCGCCAGCAGCCAAGGGGACACCACCTCCCGGGGTGGCTACACCTTC,CASSQGDTTSRGGYTF,-,TRBV4-3,TRBJ1-2,-
TGTGCCATCAGTGAGAGGCAGGGGTATGGCTACACCTTC,CAISERQGYGYTF,-,TRBV10-3,TRBJ1-2,many
TGTGCCAGCAGCCCTCGACTAGTTGTTGATGAGCAGTTCTTC,CASSPRLVVDEQFF,-,TRBV7-9,TRBJ2-1,-
TGTGCCAGTACCCCCCTTCCACTAGCGGGAGGTGGGGGTACCGGGGAGCTGTTTTTT,CASTPLPLAGGGGTGELFF,TRBD2,TRBV19,TRBJ2-2,-
TGTGCCAGCAGCCAAGATACGGGCCTCTCCCTGACTTTC,CASSQDTGLSLTF,-,TRBV14,TRBJ2-6,-
TGTGCCAGCAGCACAGGAGGACTAGCGGATTGGTCCTACGAGCAGTACTTC,CASSTGGLADWSYEQYF,TRBD2,TRBV7-9,TRBJ2-7,-
TGCGCCAGCGTAGCTAAGGGACAGGGGGCCACTGGGGCCAACGTCCTGACTTTC,CASVAKGQGATGANVLTF,TRBD1,TRBV5-1,TRBJ2-6,-
TGTGCCAGCAGCTCGGGACAGGGTAGAGAAGCTTTCTTT,CASSSGQGREAFF,TRBD1,TRBV11-3,TRBJ1-1,-
TGTGCCAGCAGGAGGACTGGTGCGAACACCGGGGAGCTGTTTTTT,CASRRTGANTGELFF,-,TRBV7-3,TRBJ2-2,-
TGTGCCAGCAGCCGGGACAGGGGGCACGGAGGTGGCTACACCTTC,CASSRDRGHGGGYTF,TRBD1,TRBV7-9,TRBJ1-2,-
TGTGCCAGTAGCCCTCGGGTAAACACTGAAGCTTTCTTT,CASSPRVNTEAFF,-,TRBV19,TRBJ1-1,once
TGTGCCAGCAGTGTCAGGGGGGCGGTTGTTAATGAAAAACTGTTTTTT,CASSVRGAVVNEKLFF,TRBD1,TRBV27,TRBJ1-4,-
TGTGCCAGCAGTGAAGCGGCGACAGGGGGCGATGAAAAACTGTTTTTT,CASSEAATGGDEKLFF,TRBD1,TRBV2,TRBJ1-4,few
TGTGCCAGCAGCCCAGGGTGGGGTCGTAGCTCCTACGAGCAGTACTTC,CASSPGWGRSSYEQYF,-,TRBV14,TRBJ2-7,-
TGTGCCAGCAGTTACGTAGATACGCAGTATTTT,CASSYVDTQYF,-,TRBV6-6,TRBJ2-3,-
TGTGCCAGCGGCAACGTGGACAGGGGTGACGAAAAACTGTTTTTT,CASGNVDRGDEKLFF,TRBD1,TRBV28,TRBJ1-4,-
TGTGCCAGCAGCGTAGGGGGCGGAGGAAACACCATATATTTT,CASSVGGGGNTIYF,-,TRBV9,TRBJ1-3,-
TGTGCCACCAGCAGAGATAAAGGCGGGACGGTGCAGTACTTC,CATSRDKGGTVQYF,-,TRBV15,TRBJ2-7,-
TGTGCCAGTAGTATTTCGGGCGGCGGGGAGCTGTTTTTT,CASSISGGGELFF,-,TRBV19,TRBJ2-2,few
TGTGCCACCTTAGGGGTAGGGTACGGGCAGCCCCAGCATTTT,CATLGVGYGQPQHF,-,TRBV15,TRBJ1-5,-
TGTGCCAGCAGTTTCAATACAGTACAAGAGACCCAGTACTTC,CASSFNTVQETQYF,-,TRBV28,TRBJ2-5,-
TGTGCCAGCAGCTCCGAATCAATTGGGGCGGGAGGGCCGTACAATGAGCAGTTCTTC,CASSSESIGAGGPYNEQFF,TRBD2,TRBV7-6,TRBJ2-1,-
TGTGCCAGCAGCGCAGATGGGGGCCATGGCCAGCCCCAGCATTTT,CASSADGGHGQPQHF,-,TRBV9,TRBJ1-5,few
TGTGCCAGCAACTTTGGGGACAGGGAGTATGGCACTGAAGCTTTCTTT,CASNFGDREYGTEAFF,TRBD1,TRBV28,TRBJ1-1,-
TGTGCTAGTGGTTCCCCACAGGGGGCCTACAATGAGCAGTTCTTC,CASGSPQGAYNEQFF,TRBD1,TRBV12-5,TRBJ2-1,-
TGTGCCAGCAGCGTGACGAAGCCCCAGCATTTT,CASSVTKPQHF,-,TRBV9,TRBJ1-5,few
TGTGCCAGCAGCCGGCCGGCTAGCGTCGTCAATGAGCAGTTCTTC,CASSRPASVVNEQFF,-,TRBV7-9,TRBJ2-1,-
TGTGCCAGCAGCGTAGGAGGGGACAGCTCCTACAATGAGCAGTTCTTC,CASSVGGDSSYNEQFF,TRBD1,TRBV9,TRBJ2-1,-
TGTGCCAGCAGCAAGACAGGGTTACCTAATGAAAAACTGTTTTTT,CASSKTGLPNEKLFF,TRBD1,TRBV7-9,TRBJ1-4,-